The sequence of this T cell receptor (beta chain) was determined in a study of T cells after yellow fever vaccination (dated by TCRdb to between 2017 and 2020). Regarding the study in general: Libraries from fractions with low cell numbers were prepared with the SMART-Seq v4 Ultra Low Input RNA kit. To follow T-cell clones before and after primary and booster YFV17D yellow fever vaccination, bulk TCR alpha and beta repertoires were sequenced over time. Two healthy male donors, one aged 18 to 30 and one aged 30 to 40 years, were included in the cohort. Blood was drawn at multiple timepoints before and after primary and secondary immunization, with bulk PBMC replicates and cell subsets isolated. On the study overall, not on this receptor specifically: Only two donors were included in the study, so the extent to which the findings can be generalized is limited. A small share of clonotypes occurred in both CD4 and CD8 compartments, likely arising from convergent recombination. Most clones expanded after primary vaccination were re-detected after the booster (96% of CD4 and about 88% of CD8), suggesting broad memory maintenance. Computational filtering was required because FACS-sorted repertoires could contain abundant contaminating clonotypes from the bulk population. The secondary T-cell response was weaker than the primary response but faster, peaking on day 5 instead of day 15.

CDR1 and CDR2, looked up from the germline V gene, are SGHTA and FQGTGA. Including cysteine and phenylalanine, the CDR3 has 15 amino acids. Only CDR3 DNA remains: 45 bases, in frame from the first base. The junction shows trimming of 1 base on V and 4 bases on J, and the gene matches do not reach 5 bases of it. TCR cDNA was made using 5'RACE template switching, a step that added a universal primer site and unique molecular identifiers. cDNA synthesis was primed from both the TCR alpha and TCR beta constant segments. Library amplification involved two PCR steps, and the second step added sample barcodes and sequencing adapters. Sequencing of libraries was done on Illumina HiSeq 2500 (2x100 bp) or NovaSeq (2x150 bp). From the authors' description of their analysis: MIGEC handled demultiplexing of reads and collapsing into UMI consensus sequences, while MiXCR performed V(D)J alignment. Vaccine-responding clonotypes were defined with edgeR using replicate PBMC samples, requiring FDR below 0.01 and a log2 fold change above 5 up to day 15. Bulk clonotypes were assigned CD4 or CD8 identity according to which sequenced CD4 or CD8 repertoire held them at higher abundance. TCRdb reprocessing: public reads trimmed at Q25 with fastp, clones called with MiXCR, in-frame beta chains kept. Rows are combined by CDR3 protein, so each entry shows the most common genes and DNA. TCRdb assigned the V and J calls; the authors' analysis was not used. Recorded for this sample are 450,000 to 650,000 distinct CDR3 sequences; approximately 13% of them occurred a single time. The top ten constitute around 15% of the sample.

The treatment or condition tag for this specimen amounts to: live attenuated yellow fever vaccine strain. Two biological replicates of bulk PBMCs were collected at each blood-draw timepoint. PBMCs were isolated from peripheral blood using a standard Ficoll-Paque protocol. RNA was extracted with TriZol from bulk PBMCs, CD4 and CD8 fractions, and dextramer-positive and dextramer-negative fractions. This clonotype appeared a few times. Its binding antigen is unknown. The record has no base qualities; no much larger clone is one base away. The V and J segments used are TRBV7-3 and TRBJ2-7; 9 nucleotides in the junction match TRBD2. Source: PBMCs, taken on the day of the yellow fever booster vaccination. The clonotype comes from a man aged 30 to 39 who received the YFV17D yellow fever vaccine. This receptor carries the CDR3 CASSLMAGGRYEQYF. The nucleotide sequence reads as follows: TGTGCCAGCAGCTTAATGGCGGGAGGGCGGTACGAGCAGTACTTC.